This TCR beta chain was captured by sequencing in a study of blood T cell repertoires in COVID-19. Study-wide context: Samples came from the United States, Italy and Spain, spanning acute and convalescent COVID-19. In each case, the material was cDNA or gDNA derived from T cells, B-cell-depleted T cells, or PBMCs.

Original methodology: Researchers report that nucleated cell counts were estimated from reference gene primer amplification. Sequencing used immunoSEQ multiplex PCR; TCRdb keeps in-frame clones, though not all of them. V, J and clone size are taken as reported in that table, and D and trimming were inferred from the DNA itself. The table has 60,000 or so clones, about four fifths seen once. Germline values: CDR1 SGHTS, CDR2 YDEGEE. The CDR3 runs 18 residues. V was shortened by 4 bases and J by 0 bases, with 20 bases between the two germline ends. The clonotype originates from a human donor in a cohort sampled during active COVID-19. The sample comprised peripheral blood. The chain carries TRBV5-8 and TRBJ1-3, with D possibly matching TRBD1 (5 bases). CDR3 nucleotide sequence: TGTGCCAGCAGCCGGACGGGTGACAGTTTAATCTCTGGAAACACCATATATTTT. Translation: CASSRTGDSLISGNTIYF. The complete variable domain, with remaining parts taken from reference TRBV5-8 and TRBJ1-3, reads EAGVTQSPTHLIKTRGQQATLRCSPISGHTSVYWYQQALGLGLQFLLWYDEGEERNRGNFPPRFSGRQFPNYSSELNVNALELEDSALYLCASSRTGDSLISGNTIYFGEGSWLTVV.